This is a list of T cell receptor beta chains from one sample in a study of early T cells in non-severe SARS-CoV-2 infection. TCRdb re-called the 5' RACE reads through MiXCR, storing one row per CDR3 protein. In the table there are tens of thousands of distinct CDR3 sequences, around 6% of which are singletons. The sample was whole blood. Source of these receptors: an adult who was a healthcare worker with PCR-confirmed SARS-CoV-2 infection or an uninfected control (not recorded which). Both conserved end residues are part of each CDR3. The order of the fields is CDR3 length, D gene, J gene, clone size, V gene, CDR3 DNA, CDR3 protein. A D gene is named only where the DNA matches it firmly. Clone size is given for some rows only: seen once, a few or many times, or a class if the clone is expanded.

>13|NA|TRBJ2-7|NA|TRBV29-1
TGCAGCGTCCGGGGGCAGGTCTCCTACGAGCAGTACTTC
CSVRGQVSYEQYF
>15|NA|TRBJ2-7|NA|TRBV6-5
TGTGCCAGCAGTTACCTGGGGGGAATCGCCTACGAGCAGTACTTC
CASSYLGGIAYEQYF
>15|NA|TRBJ2-1|many|TRBV4-3
TGCGCCAGCAGCCCCCTTATTGGGGCCAACAATGAGCAGTTCTTC
CASSPLIGANNEQFF
>17|NA|TRBJ2-1|many|TRBV2
TGTGCCAGCAGTGACGGTCGGTCTAGGTCTTTCTACAATGAGCAGTTCTTC
CASSDGRSRSFYNEQFF
>17|TRBD2|TRBJ2-3|many|TRBV20-1
TGCAGTGCTAGTCGTCCTGGTAGCGGGCCCCGCACAGATACGCAGTATTTT
CSASRPGSGPRTDTQYF
>13|NA|TRBJ1-1|few|TRBV20-1
TGCAGTGCCGCAGGGGCCATGAACACTGAAGCTTTCTTT
CSAAGAMNTEAFF
>18|NA|TRBJ2-3|NA|TRBV9
TGTGCCAGCAGCGGAGTTACCGATAGCGGTACTAGCACAGATACGCAGTATTTT
CASSGVTDSGTSTDTQYF
>13|NA|TRBJ1-1|NA|TRBV7-9
TGTGCCAGCACCCCGTGGGCTAACACTGAAGCTTTCTTT
CASTPWANTEAFF
>15|TRBD1|TRBJ1-6|many|TRBV27
TGTGCCAGCGGGCCGGGGGACAGGGATAATTCACCCCTCCACTTT
CASGPGDRDNSPLHF
>16|NA|TRBJ1-3|NA|TRBV20-1
TGCAGTGCTAACATAGCAGCTCGATCGACTGGAAACACCATATATTTT
CSANIAARSTGNTIYF
>23|NA|TRBJ1-4|many|TRBV21-1
NA
CASSTQRRAGRDRGHRRMKNCFF
>16|TRBD2|TRBJ2-1|many|TRBV5-1
TGCGCCAGCAGCTTGAGGGAACTAGCGGATAGCAATGAGCAGTTCTTC
CASSLRELADSNEQFF
>15|TRBD2|TRBJ2-7|many|TRBV6-5
TGTGCCAGCAGTCTTAAAACAGCGGGGGTACACGAGCAGTACTTC
CASSLKTAGVHEQYF
>16|NA|TRBJ2-1|many|TRBV7-6
TGTGCCAGCAGCCGGACACGGACTGTAGCCTACAATGAGCAGTTCTTC
CASSRTRTVAYNEQFF
>12|NA|TRBJ2-1|many|TRBV15
TGTGCCACCAGTACGGGCCCGAATGAGCAGTTCTTC
CATSTGPNEQFF
>18|TRBD1|TRBJ2-3|few|TRBV11-3
TGTGCCAGCAGCGACCGCGCGTCCGGGACAGGGGGCTGGGGTACGCAGTATTTT
CASSDRASGTGGWGTQYF
>15|TRBD1|TRBJ1-2|NA|TRBV6-5
TGTGCCAGCACCCCGGGGGACAGGGTTAACTATGGCTACACCTTC
CASTPGDRVNYGYTF
>11|NA|TRBJ2-1|NA|TRBV29-1
TGCAGCGCCGAATCCTACAATGAGCAGTTCTTC
CSAESYNEQFF
>15|NA|TRBJ1-2|few|TRBV28
TGTGCCAGCAGTACGCCGACAGAGCCCTTCTATGGCTACACCTTC
CASSTPTEPFYGYTF
>16|TRBD2|TRBJ2-3|NA|TRBV20-1
TGCAGTGCTATCCTGTTTACTAGCGGGAGATCGGATACGCAGTATTTT
CSAILFTSGRSDTQYF
>13|NA|TRBJ2-2|many|TRBV20-1
TGCAGTGCACGGACAGAGAACACCGGGGAGCTGTTTTTT
CSARTENTGELFF
>15|NA|TRBJ2-7|NA|TRBV20-1
TGCAGTGCTAGAGCCCCCGGCAGGGTTTTTGACGAGCAGTACTTC
CSARAPGRVFDEQYF
>13|TRBD1|TRBJ1-1|many|TRBV12-3/TRBV12-4
TGTGCCAGCGGGGGACAGCTGGGCACTGAAGCTTTCTTT
CASGGQLGTEAFF
>15|NA|TRBJ1-4|NA|TRBV27
TGTGCCAGCAGTTTAATGGCGGGAATCCGTGAAAAACTGTTTTTT
CASSLMAGIREKLFF
>14|NA|TRBJ1-4|many|TRBV5-1
TGCGCCAGCAGCTTGGACGGAAGTAATGAAAAACTGTTTTTT
CASSLDGSNEKLFF
>16|NA|TRBJ1-6|medium-sized|TRBV20-1
TGCAGTGCTAGAGCCCCCGGGACCCCCTATAATTCACCCCTCCACTTT
CSARAPGTPYNSPLHF
>15|NA|TRBJ1-5|few|TRBV9
TGTGCCAGCAGCGTAGAGGGTAATAGCAATCAGCCCCAGCATTTT
CASSVEGNSNQPQHF
>15|NA|TRBJ2-7|few|TRBV7-2
TGTGCCAGCAGCCCTTTCGGGTTAGCCTCCTACGAGCAGTACTTC
CASSPFGLASYEQYF
>15|TRBD2|TRBJ2-7|few|TRBV4-1
TGCGCCAGCAGCCAAGGGACTAGCGGAATCTACGAGCAGTACTTC
CASSQGTSGIYEQYF
>15|NA|TRBJ1-3|many|TRBV5-8
TGTGCCAGCAGCCAAGCGGGTGGAACAGGAAACACCATATATTTT
CASSQAGGTGNTIYF
>14|NA|TRBJ2-3|few|TRBV7-6
TGTGCCAGCAGCTTAGGGTCCGGGGCAGATACGCAGTATTTT
CASSLGSGADTQYF
>13|NA|TRBJ2-7|many|TRBV5-1
TGCGCCAGCAGCTCATTCGACAGAACCAAGCAGTACTTC
CASSSFDRTKQYF
>16|NA|TRBJ1-6|many|TRBV11-2
TGTGCCAGCAGCTCCTCGGACAGAGTTTATAATTCACCCCTCCACTTT
CASSSSDRVYNSPLHF
>13|NA|TRBJ2-2|many|TRBV12-3/TRBV12-4
TGTGCCAGCAGTTCGGGGGCCACCGGGGAGCTGTTTTTT
CASSSGATGELFF
>16|NA|TRBJ1-4|many|TRBV3-1
TGTGCCAGCAGCTCCCGGGCCGCGGGTACTAATGAAAAACTGTTTTTT
CASSSRAAGTNEKLFF
>12|NA|TRBJ2-1|many|TRBV7-9
TGTGCCAGCAGCCCCATGGTCAATGAGCAGTTCTTC
CASSPMVNEQFF
>16|TRBD1|TRBJ2-1|NA|TRBV5-1
TGCGCCAGCAGCTTGGATGGGACAGCCAAATACAATGAGCAGTTCTTC
CASSLDGTAKYNEQFF
>12|NA|TRBJ2-7|few|TRBV5-1
TGCGCCAGCAGCACACAGGGCTACGAGCAGTACTTC
CASSTQGYEQYF
>18|TRBD1|TRBJ2-3|many|TRBV30
TGTGCCTGGAGGGATCCCGGGACAGGGAGTCGTGGCACAGATACGCAGTATTTT
CAWRDPGTGSRGTDTQYF
>14|NA|TRBJ2-7|many|TRBV28
TGTGCCAGCAGTTACACCTTGAGCTCCTACGAGCAGTACTTC
CASSYTLSSYEQYF
>14|NA|TRBJ2-7|many|TRBV3-1
TGTGCCAGCAGCCAAACGGGGAGAACCTACGAGCAGTACTTC
CASSQTGRTYEQYF
>17|NA|TRBJ2-2|many|TRBV6-2/TRBV6-3
TGTGCCAGCAGTTACTCGGACAGCTCTACCCTCACCGGGGAGCTGTTTTTT
CASSYSDSSTLTGELFF
>9|NA|TRBJ2-7|many|TRBV28
TGTGCCACCCCATGGGAGCAGTACTTC
CATPWEQYF
>13|NA|TRBJ1-1|few|TRBV28
TGTGCCAGCAGTTTATTGTGGTACACTGAAGCTTTCTTT
CASSLLWYTEAFF